Listed here are 7 T cell receptor beta chains from one sample, sequenced in a study of blood T cell repertoires in COVID-19. Profiling relied on immunoSEQ multiplex PCR, and the TCRdb table lists in-frame clones only, not all of them. The table lists hundreds of thousands of clones, approximately 90% of them singletons. The sequenced material came from PBMCs or T cells enriched from blood (not recorded which). All receptors come from a man aged 25-40 years who had recovered from COVID-19.

The genes are TRBV12-3 or TRBV12-4 and TRBJ1-1; D is ambiguous. Trimming removed 2 bases at V and 1 base at J, with 5 bases between. This CDR3 has 13 residues. This chain's CDR3 is CASSLYSNTEAFF. The CDR3 DNA is TGTGCCAGCAGTTTATACTCGAACACTGAAGCTTTCTTT.

CDR3 coding DNA: TGTGCCTGGAGTCAGACTAATGAAAAACTGTTTTTT. Its protein is CAWSQTNEKLFF. The chain combines TRBV30 with TRBJ1-4; D not certain. The V and J ends lost 2 bases and 2 bases respectively, with 3 bases between them. Germline CDR1 is GTSNPN and CDR2 is SVGIG (reference sequence). The CDR3 spans 12 residues.

The chain carries TRBV28 and TRBJ2-5, with D maybe TRBD1 (5 bases). This CDR3 has 14 amino acids. CDR1 and CDR2 (germline): MDHEN, SYDVKM. Trimming pared 2 bases from V and 2 bases from J, leaving 9 bases between. The CDR3 loop reads CASSLATGQETQYF. DNA for the CDR3: TGTGCCAGCAGTTTAGCAACAGGACAAGAGACCCAGTACTTC.

The genes are TRBV12-3 or TRBV12-4 and TRBJ1-3, with D uncertain. The V end was cut by 1 base, the J end by 7 bases, with 5 bases between. The CDR3 is 12 amino acids. This CDR3 is CASSLDSNTIYF. DNA of the CDR3: TGTGCCAGCAGTTTAGACTCCAACACCATATATTTT.

V and J are TRBV2 and TRBJ2-4; 9 bases line up with TRBD2. In germline, CDR1 is SNHLY, CDR2 FYNNEI. Trimming took 8 bases from V and 3 from J; bases not matched to a gene: 17. The CDR3 contains 18 residues. CDR3 loop: CASSVQAGGHDGKNIQYF. CDR3 nucleotide sequence: TGTGCCAGCTCAGTCCAGGCGGGAGGGCACGATGGCAAAAACATTCAGTACTTC.

This clone was recorded only once. The chain is built from TRBV23-1 and TRBJ2-7; D is perhaps TRBD1 (5 bases). TRBV23-1 is an open reading frame whose function is uncertain. There are 15 residues in the CDR3. V lost 0 bases, J lost 2 bases, and 11 bases lay in between. The CDR3 bases are TGCGCCAGCAGTCAATCGAGCAGGGTGACCTACGAGCAGTACTTC. Translation gives CASSQSSRVTYEQYF.

This rearrangement joins TRBV12-5 to TRBJ1-2; possible D gene TRBD1, 5 bases. Germline CDR1 reads LGHNT; CDR2 reads FRNRAP. This CDR3 comprises 17 residues. V was cut by 6 bases and J by 1 base, with 21 bases left in between. For the CDR3, the DNA is TGTGCTAGTGGAACGCGGGACCACCCCTTGGATAACTATGGCTACACCTTC. Its protein is CASGTRDHPLDNYGYTF.